The TCR beta chain described here comes from a study of molecular identifiers for immune sequencing clone quantification (dated by TCRdb to about 2018). Looking at the study overall: In a replicate experiment, RNA from about 19,000 or 110,000 naive CD8 T cells was split into five aliquots, four of which were sequenced. CD8 T cells were used in a methods study to benchmark molecular-identifier clustering-based TCR repertoire sequencing (MIDCIRS) and TCR RNA copy counting. On the study overall, not on this receptor specifically: Highly expanded clone sizes could be underestimated because identical TCR molecules may share a barcode. Naive libraries contained spiked-in Jurkat TCR RNA (approximately 10 copies' worth), which is not part of the donor repertoire. Modeling indicated approximately 3 TCR RNA copies recovered per cell, compared with roughly 10 by digital PCR, which implies a capture efficiency of approximately 30%. A single cell's worth of spiked-in Jurkat TCR RNA was reported detectable even among 850,000 to 1,000,000 naive CD8 T cells. In CMV-specific effector cells, over 97% of molecules were held by clones above 20 RNA copies, whereas under 1% of molecules were held by such clones in naive cells. Without barcode sub-clustering, chimeric consensus sequences inflated TCR diversity; chimeras reached as high as 47%.

To prepare the library, PCR was applied. Sequencing used a NextSeq 500. Bulk TCR libraries were made following a previously described method, with the TCR primers given in Table S5. The Qiagen AllPrep DNA/RNA kit was used to purify total RNA. Before analysis, reads from multiple sequencing runs of the same library were pooled. In the paper's pipeline: Reads were retained only if the reads had an exact TCR constant sequence, and the retained reads were trimmed to 150 nt and grouped according to their 12-nt molecular barcodes. Reads within each barcode group were sub-clustered using a 15% Levenshtein threshold, and quality-weighted consensus sequences were constructed for each RNA molecule. Non-functional sequences were excluded, and lower-count sequences lying one edit away from another sequence were also excluded. On the basis of fitting two negative binomial distributions, barcode sub-clusters with fewer than 20% of the maximum read count were discarded. TCRdb reworked the public reads: Q25 trimming with fastp, MiXCR clone assembly, productive beta chains retained. Entries that share a CDR3 protein sequence are merged under the most common genes and DNA. These V and J calls rely on TCRdb rather than the paper's analysis. In all, the sample holds about 330,000 distinct CDR3 sequences, and roughly 24% of those were seen once. Roughly 0.7% of the sample goes to the ten largest clones.

This clonotype was counted between two and nine times. Its antigen remains unidentified. No base quality information exists; no much larger clone differs at one position. Relative to germline, V is 0 bases shorter and J is 2 bases shorter, with 24 bases between their ends. From the cysteine through the phenylalanine, the CDR3 covers 20 amino acids. The kept DNA is CDR3 alone, 60 bases in frame from the first base. In the germline V gene, CDR1 corresponds to SGHVS and CDR2 to FQNEAQ. Libraries of naive CD8 T cells were generated from around 20,000 to 1,000,000 sorted cells, with 10%, 30% or 50% of the purified RNA used. On a BD FACSAria II, naive CD8 T cells were FACS-sorted as CD8+CD4-CCR7+CD45RA+ and collected into RLT Plus buffer. To test detection sensitivity, Jurkat RNA equivalent to under 12 TCR copies was spiked into samples of about 17,000-1,100,000 naive CD8 T cells. Enrichment of CD8 T cells was done with RosetteSep CD8+ T Cell Enrichment Cocktail plus Ficoll-Paque, and ACK red cell lysis came afterward.

Here the chain combines TRBV7-8 and TRBJ2-3, with no confidently assigned D gene. This sequence was found in a human donor in good health. Some libraries in this study had Jurkat cell RNA spiked in. Sequenced: naive CD8+ T cells from blood, with Jurkat cell RNA spiked in. In the paper's terms, the cell subset or site label means: FACS-sorted CD8+CD4-CCR7+CD45RA+ naive T cells. The CDR3 corresponds to CASSLAFSRPSAPATDTQYF. The DNA is as follows: TGTGCCAGCAGCTTAGCGTTTTCCAGGCCTTCCGCCCCCGCCACAGATACGCAGTATTTT.